The 3 T cell receptor beta chains below come from one sample, sequenced in a study of T-cell memory formation after mild COVID-19. TCRdb fed the 5' RACE reads into MiXCR, producing one record per CDR3 protein. The sample contains 90,000 to 120,000 distinct CDR3 sequences, 14% of which appear only once. The sequenced sample was PBMCs or a T cell subset sorted from them (not recorded which). Receptors originate from a man younger than 30 who had mild COVID-19 (a few samples of this study predate the infection). Cell type and time point are not known.

Only a few counts were recorded for this clonotype. J is TRBJ2-1 and V is TRBV9; 8 nucleotides align to TRBD1. Germline assignment: CDR1 SGDLS and CDR2 YYNGEE. The CDR3 consists of 16 residues. V was clipped by 4 bases and J by 9 bases; unmatched bases: 15. CDR3 loop: CASSPRTGIMVGEQFF. The DNA for the CDR3 is TGTGCCAGCAGCCCCCGGACAGGGATAATGGTCGGTGAGCAGTTCTTC.

The chain employs TRBV12-3 or TRBV12-4 and TRBJ2-7; 9 bases are shared with TRBD1. The CDR3 covers 14 residues. V lost 8 bases and J lost 3; bases outside the gene matches: 8. CDR3 coding DNA: TGTGCCAGCCAACGACAGGGGGGAGGCTACGAGCAGTACTTC. Translation: CASQRQGGGYEQYF.

The rearrangement links TRBV29-1 to TRBJ2-3; D is unclear. The ends were cut back, 0 bases at V and 2 bases at J, with 9 bases in the middle. This CDR3 is built from 14 residues. Germline V gene lookup returns CDR1 SQVTM and CDR2 ANQGSEA. The CDR3 region is CSVEDRAVTDTQYF. The CDR3 bases are TGCAGCGTTGAAGATCGGGCCGTCACAGATACGCAGTATTTT.